The 12 T cell receptor beta chains given below trace back to one sample, sequenced in a study of T cell clones after liver transplantation. Generated by immunoSEQ multiplex PCR, the TCRdb table keeps only in-frame clones and is missing some. Here the sample spans 55,000 or so clones, about 70% being singletons. Sequencing was performed on CD4+ T cells from blood, taken before liver transplant. These receptors were obtained from a human donor who received a liver transplant.

The chain combines TRBV6-1 with TRBJ2-5; D might be TRBD2 (5 bases). The V gene's germline CDR1 is MNHNS and CDR2 SASEGT. Trimming shortened V by 4 bases and J by 5 bases, and 14 bases separated the two germline ends. The CDR3 runs 14 residues. For the CDR3, the DNA is TGTGCCAGCAGTGCCTCTTTAGCGTTCGAGACCCAGTACTTC. It is translated as CASSASLAFETQYF.

Judged by abundance, this clone is medium-sized (0.01 to 0.1%). V is TRBV19 and J is TRBJ2-7; a weak D match, TRBD2 (6 bases). The CDR3 runs to 14 residues. The germline V gene encodes CDR1 LNHDA and CDR2 SQIVND (reference sequence). Trimming took off 5 bases at V and 0 bases at J, with 11 bases between the two ends. CDR3 DNA sequence: TGTGCCAGTAGTGCGGACTACAGCTCCTACGAGCAGTACTTC. Translating gives CASSADYSSYEQYF.

There are a few counts of this clone. The chain joins TRBV27 to TRBJ1-6, with TRBD1 as a possible D gene (5 bases). The CDR3 runs to 15 residues. Germline V gives CDR1 MNHEY, CDR2 SMNVEV (reference sequence). The V and J ends lost 6 bases and 7 bases respectively, with 16 bases between them. The CDR3 sequence is CASRGGTARNSPLHF. CDR3 nucleotides: TGTGCCAGCAGGGGCGGGACGGCTCGGAATTCACCCCTCCACTTT.

CDR3 sequence reads: CASRPVTGRYEQYF. The CDR3 coding sequence is TGTGCCAGCAGGCCCGTGACAGGGCGTTACGAGCAGTACTTC. The chain has TRBV11-2 and TRBJ2-7, with TRBD1 matching 7 bases. The V gene's germline CDR1 is SGHAT and CDR2 FQNNGV. Germline trimming cut 6 bases from V and 4 bases from J; bases unmatched to any gene: 9. The CDR3 has 14 amino acids.

The rearrangement uses TRBV2 and TRBJ2-4; D is perhaps TRBD1 (5 bases). Germline V gene data show CDR1 as SNHLY and CDR2 as FYNNEI. Trimming stripped 7 bases from V and 6 bases from J, with 13 bases between. This CDR3 region has 13 residues. This CDR3 reads CASMSGYGNIQYF. The CDR3 DNA reads as TGTGCCAGCATGTCAGGGTATGGAAACATTCAGTACTTC. The full variable domain, rest sourced from reference TRBV2 and TRBJ2-4, is EPEVTQTPSHQVTQMGQEVILRCVPISNHLYFYWYRQILGQKVEFLVSFYNNEISEKSEIFDDQFSVERPDGSNFTLKIRSTKLEDSAMYFCASMSGYGNIQYFGAGTRLSVL.

The rearrangement links TRBV18 to TRBJ1-4; 7 nucleotides line up with TRBD1. The CDR3 sequence is 13 residues long. V was clipped by 4 bases and J by 8 bases; unmatched bases: 4. Germline V gene lookup returns CDR1 KGHSH and CDR2 LQKENI. CDR3 protein: CASSQGADEKLFF. CDR3 in DNA: TGTGCCAGCTCACAGGGGGCGGACGAAAAACTGTTTTTT.

The gene calls are TRBV2 and TRBJ2-3; 7 bases are a match to TRBD1. J lost 2 bases, V lost 4 bases, and 3 bases had no gene match. Looked up from germline, CDR1 is SNHLY and CDR2 is FYNNEI. This CDR3 has 14 amino acids. CDR3 nucleotides: TGTGCCAGCAGTGGGGGACAGAACACAGATACGCAGTATTTT. Translating gives CASSGGQNTDTQYF.

This clone was counted between two and nine times. This chain uses TRBV11-2 with TRBJ1-5; D unresolved. This CDR3 region has 13 residues. The germline V gene has CDR1 SGHAT and CDR2 FQNNGV. Deletions cut 5 bases from V and 2 bases from J, with 7 bases between. CDR3 nucleotide sequence: TGTGCCAGCAGCCGGGATCGCAATCAGCCCCAGCATTTT. It translates to CASSRDRNQPQHF.

This chain connects TRBV19 to TRBJ2-5; a weak D match, TRBD1 (6 bases). The ends were cut back, 6 bases at V and 4 bases at J, with 18 bases in the middle. The CDR3 spans 15 residues. CDR1 LNHDA and CDR2 SQIVND come from the germline V gene (reference sequence). The CDR3: CASSMTSVRGETQYF. The CDR3 bases are TGTGCCAGTAGCATGACGAGTGTCAGGGGAGAGACCCAGTACTTC.

This clone was counted a single time. The chain couples TRBV7-3 to TRBJ2-7, with 7 bases aligning to TRBD1. Germline V gene lookup returns CDR1 SGHTA and CDR2 FQGTGA. J gave up 8 bases and V 3 bases, and 10 bases lay outside the gene matches. The CDR3 loop spans 14 amino acids. The CDR3 region is CASSLTGTLRKQYF. CDR3 coding DNA: TGTGCCAGCAGCTTGACAGGGACCCTACGGAAGCAGTACTTC.

This clone was picked up many times. V and J are TRBV5-4 and TRBJ1-1; D call uncertain. Germline V lookup: CDR1 SGHNT, CDR2 YYREEE (reference sequence). The V gene lost 3 bases and the J gene lost 4 bases, with 10 bases spanning the gap. The length of the CDR3 is 13 residues. The CDR3 here is CASSSGYGTEAFF. The CDR3 nucleotides are TGTGCCAGCAGCTCCGGTTATGGCACTGAAGCTTTCTTT.

The gene calls are TRBV28 and TRBJ1-2; 7 bases agree with TRBD1. From germline, CDR1 is MDHEN and CDR2 SYDVKM. V lost 6 bases, J lost 4 bases, and 11 bases stayed unmatched. This CDR3 comprises 15 residues. CDR3 coding DNA: TGTGCCAGCAGGACCCTAACAGGGGTCCTCTATGGCTACACCTTC. Protein product: CASRTLTGVLYGYTF.